One sample yielded the 6 T cell receptor beta chains listed below, sequenced in a study of blood T cell repertoires in COVID-19. Libraries were prepared by immunoSEQ multiplex PCR; TCRdb keeps only in-frame clonotypes and omits some of them. In the table there are about 110,000 clones, about two thirds of which are singletons. Sequenced: peripheral blood. These receptors were taken from a woman aged 40 to 50 with acute or convalescent COVID-19.

V is TRBV7-9 and J is TRBJ2-5, with a weak D call TRBD2 (5 bases). The CDR3 has 13 amino acids. Looked up from germline, CDR1 is SEHNR and CDR2 is FQNEAQ (reference sequence). Trimming removed 7 bases at V and 1 base at J, with 10 bases between. The CDR3 region is CASMVGAQETQYF. The CDR3 DNA reads as TGTGCCAGCATGGTGGGAGCCCAAGAGACCCAGTACTTC.

V gene TRBV7-8 combines with J gene TRBJ1-5, with 7 bases matching TRBD1. Trimming removed 5 bases from V and 3 bases from J; junction bases left unmatched: 4. This CDR3 region has 14 residues. CDR1 and CDR2 (germline): SGHVS, FQNEAQ. The CDR3 here is CASSGGQNNQPQHF. The CDR3 nucleotides are TGTGCCAGCAGCGGGGGACAGAACAATCAGCCCCAGCATTTT.

The chain carries TRBV6-5 and TRBJ2-2, with D possibly matching TRBD1 (7 bases). The CDR3 is made up of 15 amino acids. CDR1 is MNHEY and CDR2 is SVGAGI in the germline V gene. V shed 6 bases and J shed 4 bases, with 15 bases lying between them. In nucleotides, the CDR3 is TGTGCCAGCAGACTCGGGACAGCGGGCACCGGGGAGCTGTTTTTT. Its protein is CASRLGTAGTGELFF.

V gene TRBV15 combines with J gene TRBJ1-5; a weak D match, TRBD1 (5 bases). The CDR3 is 13 amino acids. V was cut by 4 bases and J by 9 bases, with 13 bases left in between. In germline, CDR1 is LNHNV, CDR2 YYDKDF (reference sequence). CDR3 amino acids: CATSKIPGPPQHF. Here the CDR3 DNA reads TGTGCCACCAGCAAGATTCCAGGGCCGCCCCAGCATTTT.

The chain has TRBV3-1 (or the pseudogene TRBV3-2) and TRBJ1-2; the D gene is possibly TRBD1 (6 bases). Trimming shortened V by 5 bases and J by 7 bases, and 23 bases separated the two germline ends. The germline gives CDR1 LGHDT, CDR2 YNNKEL (reference sequence). CDR3 length: 16 amino acids. As DNA, the CDR3 is TGTGCCAGCAGCTCCAATGGGGGGGGGCAGGAAGTTGGCTACACCTTC. This translates into CASSSNGGGQEVGYTF.

The genes are TRBV7-3 and TRBJ2-7, with D possibly matching TRBD1 (5 bases). Germline CDR1 reads SGHTA; CDR2 reads FQGTGA. The CDR3 contains 13 residues. The V gene lost 5 bases and the J gene lost 2 bases, with 10 bases spanning the gap. The CDR3 DNA sequence: TGTGCCAGCAGCCCCGACAGCACCTACGAGCAGTACTTC. Its translation is CASSPDSTYEQYF.